This T cell receptor beta chain emerged from a study of blood T cell repertoires in COVID-19 (TCRdb year 2020). Notes on the research overall: Samples from collaborators originated in the United States, Italy and Spain and spanned both the acute and convalescent phases of COVID-19. Where available, HLA class I and class II types were taken from metadata supplied by the sample provider and were not determined by assay-based typing. Deeply sampled blood TCRbeta repertoires from subjects exposed to, actively infected with, or recovered from COVID-19 were included in the dataset. The material from the prospective study consisted of cDNA or gDNA derived from T cells, B-cell-depleted T cells, or PBMCs. Samples came from the ongoing ImmuneRACE study (first 160 participants) plus 1,254 subjects from 6 global collaborators. Sample metadata almost always included a de-identified subject ID, COVID-19 status, age in years and sex. The repertoires were released in a freely available public database meant as a resource for research on the immune response to SARS-CoV-2.

In the prospective study, participants were about 18 to 89 years old, resided in 24 geographic areas of the United States, and were enrolled through a virtual design. In the prospective study, cohorts were assigned on the basis of participant-reported clinical history obtained from a screening survey and a study questionnaire. ImmuneRACE Cohort 3 recovered participants were defined by two consecutive negative NP/OP PCR tests, healthcare professional clearance, or symptom resolution. In the prospective study, whole blood, serum and a nasopharyngeal or oropharyngeal swab were collected from each participant by mobile phlebotomists. Over an approximately 2-month period, participants in the prospective study had the option of providing additional blood draws and questionnaires. Before DNA extraction, prospective study blood samples were shipped either frozen or at room temperature. Study-wide findings and limitations: Clinical and demographic metadata were provided uncurated, with the amount varying by source and participant.

There are 16 amino acids in the CDR3, from cysteine to phenylalanine inclusive. Solely the CDR3 DNA is kept, with 48 bases framed from the first base. The germline V gene supplies CDR1 SGDLS and CDR2 YYNGEE. The V end loses 0 bases and the J end loses 1 base, and a stretch of 13 bases separates them. TCRbeta CDR3 regions were amplified from genomic DNA using the immunoSEQ Assay, a bias-controlled multiplex PCR. As for the authors' bioinformatics: Within the assay, amplification of reference gene primers was used to estimate how many nucleated cells each sample contained. Sequence reads were collapsed and filtered to measure the absolute abundance of every unique TCRbeta CDR3 rearrangement. For each sample, productive Simpson clonality was calculated as the square root of Simpson's diversity index over productive rearrangements. As stored in TCRdb, this immuneACCESS dataset retains in-frame rearrangements with V and J assigned. A fraction of the clones does not appear; measured against another copy, unresolved V genes explain less than half of the discrepancy, and the remainder lacks a known reason. V, J and clone size were drawn from that table, and D and trimming were deduced from the DNA. This sample has fewer than 250,000 clones in its table, and roughly four fifths of those were observed once. Approximately 1.8% of the sample is in the top ten clones.

About this clone itself: Its antigen is still unknown. No base-level quality is on record; no much larger clone is a single base apart.

Material: PBMCs or T cells enriched from blood (not recorded which). The rearranged chain carries TRBV9 and TRBJ1-2, with no reliable assignment of the D segment. The receptor's source is a man aged 55 to 70 who had recovered from COVID-19. The bases read TGTGCCAGCAGCGTAGGGTCGGAGCCAATTAACTATGGCTACACCTTC. It encodes CASSVGSEPINYGYTF.